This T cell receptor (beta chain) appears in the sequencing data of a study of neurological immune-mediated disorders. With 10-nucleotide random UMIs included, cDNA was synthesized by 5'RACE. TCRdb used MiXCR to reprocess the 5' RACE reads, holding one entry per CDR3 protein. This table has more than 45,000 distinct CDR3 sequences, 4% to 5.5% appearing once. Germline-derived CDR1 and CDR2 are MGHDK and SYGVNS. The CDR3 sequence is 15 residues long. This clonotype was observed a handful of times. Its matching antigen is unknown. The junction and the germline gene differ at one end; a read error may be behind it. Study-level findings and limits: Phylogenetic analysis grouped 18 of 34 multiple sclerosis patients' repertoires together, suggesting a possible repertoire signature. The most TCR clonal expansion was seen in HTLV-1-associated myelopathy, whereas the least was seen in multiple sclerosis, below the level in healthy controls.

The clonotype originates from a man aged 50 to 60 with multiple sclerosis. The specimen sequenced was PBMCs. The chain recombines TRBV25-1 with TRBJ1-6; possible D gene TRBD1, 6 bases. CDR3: CASSARQGYSSPLNF. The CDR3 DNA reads TGTGCCAGCAGTGCTAGGCAGGGGTATAGTTCACCCCTCAACTTT.